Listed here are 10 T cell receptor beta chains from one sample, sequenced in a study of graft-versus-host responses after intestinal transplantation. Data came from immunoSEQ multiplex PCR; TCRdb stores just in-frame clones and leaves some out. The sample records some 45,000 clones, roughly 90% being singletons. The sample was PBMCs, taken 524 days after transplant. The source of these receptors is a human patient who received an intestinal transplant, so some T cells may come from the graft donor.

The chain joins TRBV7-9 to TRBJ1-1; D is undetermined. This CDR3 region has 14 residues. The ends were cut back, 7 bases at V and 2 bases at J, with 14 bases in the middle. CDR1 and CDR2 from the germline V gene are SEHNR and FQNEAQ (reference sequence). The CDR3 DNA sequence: TGTGCCAGCACCCTAAGGGCCCAAAACACTGAAGCTTTCTTT. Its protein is CASTLRAQNTEAFF. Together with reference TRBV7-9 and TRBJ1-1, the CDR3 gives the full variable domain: DTGVSQNPRHKITKRGQNVTFRCDPISEHNRLYWYRQTLGQGPEFLTYFQNEAQLEKSRLLSDRFSAERPKGSFSTLEIQRTEQGDSAMYLCASTLRAQNTEAFFGQGTRLTVV.

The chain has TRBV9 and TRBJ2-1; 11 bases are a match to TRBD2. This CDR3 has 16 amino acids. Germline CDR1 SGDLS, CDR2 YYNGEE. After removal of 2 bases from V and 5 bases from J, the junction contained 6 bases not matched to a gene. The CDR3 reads CASSVLGLAADNEQFF. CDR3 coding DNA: TGTGCCAGCAGCGTTCTGGGACTAGCGGCGGACAATGAGCAGTTCTTC.

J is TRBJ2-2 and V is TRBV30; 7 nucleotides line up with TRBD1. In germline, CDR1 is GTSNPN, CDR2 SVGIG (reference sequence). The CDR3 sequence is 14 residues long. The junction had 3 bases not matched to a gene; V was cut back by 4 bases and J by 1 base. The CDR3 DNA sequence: TGTGCCTGGAACAGACAGGGGAACACCGGGGAGCTGTTTTTT. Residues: CAWNRQGNTGELFF.

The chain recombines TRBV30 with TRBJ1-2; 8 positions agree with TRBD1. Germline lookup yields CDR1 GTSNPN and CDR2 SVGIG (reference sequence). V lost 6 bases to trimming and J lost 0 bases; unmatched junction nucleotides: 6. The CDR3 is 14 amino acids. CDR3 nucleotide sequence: TGTGCCTGCGACAGGGGACGGACTAACTATGGCTACACCTTC. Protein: CACDRGRTNYGYTF.

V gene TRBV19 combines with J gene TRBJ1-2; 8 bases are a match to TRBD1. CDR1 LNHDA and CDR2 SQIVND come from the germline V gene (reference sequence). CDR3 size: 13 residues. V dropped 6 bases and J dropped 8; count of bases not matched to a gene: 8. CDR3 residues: CASRPGQGVGYTF. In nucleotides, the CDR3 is TGTGCCAGTAGACCCGGACAGGGCGTGGGCTACACCTTC.

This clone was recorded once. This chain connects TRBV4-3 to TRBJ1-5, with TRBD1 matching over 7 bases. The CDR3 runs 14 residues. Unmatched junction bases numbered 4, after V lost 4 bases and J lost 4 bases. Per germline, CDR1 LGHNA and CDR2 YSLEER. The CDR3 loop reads CASSRSTGNQPQHF. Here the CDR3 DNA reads TGCGCCAGCAGCCGCTCGACAGGGAATCAGCCCCAGCATTTT.

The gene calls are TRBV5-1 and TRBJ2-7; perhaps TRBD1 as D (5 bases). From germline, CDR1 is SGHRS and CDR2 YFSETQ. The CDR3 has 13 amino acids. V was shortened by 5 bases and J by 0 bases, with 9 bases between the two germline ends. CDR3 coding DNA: TGCGCCAGCAGACTGGACATCTCCTACGAGCAGTACTTC. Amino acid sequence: CASRLDISYEQYF.

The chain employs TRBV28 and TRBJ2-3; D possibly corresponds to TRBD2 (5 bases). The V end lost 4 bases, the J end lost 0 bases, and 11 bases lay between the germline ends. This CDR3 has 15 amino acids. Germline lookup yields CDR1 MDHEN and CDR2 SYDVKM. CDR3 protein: CASSSLASSTDTQYF. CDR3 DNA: TGTGCCAGCAGTTCCCTGGCTAGCAGCACAGATACGCAGTATTTT. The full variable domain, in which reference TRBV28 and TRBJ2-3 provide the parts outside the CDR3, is DVKVTQSSRYLVKRTGEKVFLECVQDMDHENMFWYRQDPGLGLRLIYFSYDVKMKEKGDIPEGYSVSREKKERFSLILESASTNQTSMYLCASSSLASSTDTQYFGPGTRLTVL.

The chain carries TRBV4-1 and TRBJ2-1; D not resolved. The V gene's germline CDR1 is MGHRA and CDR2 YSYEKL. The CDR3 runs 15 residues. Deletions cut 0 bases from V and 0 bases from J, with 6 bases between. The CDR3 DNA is TGCGCCAGCAGCCAAGAGGTACTCTCCTACAATGAGCAGTTCTTC. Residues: CASSQEVLSYNEQFF.

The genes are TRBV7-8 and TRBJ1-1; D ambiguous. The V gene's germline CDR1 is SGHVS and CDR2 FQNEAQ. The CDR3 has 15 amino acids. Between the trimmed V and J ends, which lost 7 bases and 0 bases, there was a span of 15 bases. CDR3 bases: TGTGCCAGCATCCCCCGAACGGGAATGAACACTGAAGCTTTCTTT. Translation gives CASIPRTGMNTEAFF.